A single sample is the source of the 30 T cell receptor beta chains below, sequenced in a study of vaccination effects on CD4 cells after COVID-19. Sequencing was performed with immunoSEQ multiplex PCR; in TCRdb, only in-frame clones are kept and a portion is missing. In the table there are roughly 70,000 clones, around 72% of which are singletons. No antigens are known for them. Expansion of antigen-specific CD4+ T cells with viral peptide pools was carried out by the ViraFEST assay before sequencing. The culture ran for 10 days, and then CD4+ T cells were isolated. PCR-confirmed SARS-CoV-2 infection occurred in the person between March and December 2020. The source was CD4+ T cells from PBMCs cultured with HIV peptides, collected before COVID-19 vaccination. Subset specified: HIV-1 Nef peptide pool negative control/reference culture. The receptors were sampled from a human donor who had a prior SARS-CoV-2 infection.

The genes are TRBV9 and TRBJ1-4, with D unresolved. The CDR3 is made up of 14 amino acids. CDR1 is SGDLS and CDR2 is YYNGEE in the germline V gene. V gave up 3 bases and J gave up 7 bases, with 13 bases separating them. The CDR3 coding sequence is TGTGCCAGCAGCGCCGGGCCCTGGGGTGAAAAACTGTTTTTT. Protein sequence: CASSAGPWGEKLFF. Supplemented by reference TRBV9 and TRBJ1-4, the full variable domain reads DSGVTQTPKHLITATGQRVTLRCSPRSGDLSVYWYQQSLDQGLQFLIQYYNGEERAKGNILERFSAQQFPDLHSELNLSSLELGDSALYFCASSAGPWGEKLFFGSGTQLSVL.

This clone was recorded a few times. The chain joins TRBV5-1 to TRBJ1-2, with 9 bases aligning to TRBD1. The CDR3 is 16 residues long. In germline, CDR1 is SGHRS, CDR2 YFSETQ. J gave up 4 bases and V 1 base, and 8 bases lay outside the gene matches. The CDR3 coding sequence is TGCGCCAGCAGCTTGAATACAGGGGGCGATGGCTATGGCTACACCTTC. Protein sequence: CASSLNTGGDGYGYTF. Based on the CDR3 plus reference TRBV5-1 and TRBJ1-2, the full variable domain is KAGVTQTPRYLIKTRGQQVTLSCSPISGHRSVSWYQQTPGQGLQFLFEYFSETQRNKGNFPGRFSGRQFSNSRSEMNVSTLELGDSALYLCASSLNTGGDGYGYTFGSGTRLTVV.

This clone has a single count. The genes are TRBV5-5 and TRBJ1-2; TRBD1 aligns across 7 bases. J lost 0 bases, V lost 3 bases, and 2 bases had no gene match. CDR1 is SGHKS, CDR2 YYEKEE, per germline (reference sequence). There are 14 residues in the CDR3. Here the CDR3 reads CASSYGTANYGYTF. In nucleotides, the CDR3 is TGTGCCAGCAGCTACGGGACAGCTAACTATGGCTACACCTTC.

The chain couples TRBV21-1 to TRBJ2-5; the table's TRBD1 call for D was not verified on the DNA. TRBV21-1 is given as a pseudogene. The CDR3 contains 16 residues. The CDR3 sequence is CASSSPGTGYQETQYF. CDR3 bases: TGTGCCAGCAGCAGCCCCGGGACAGGGTACCAAGAGACCCAGTACTTC.

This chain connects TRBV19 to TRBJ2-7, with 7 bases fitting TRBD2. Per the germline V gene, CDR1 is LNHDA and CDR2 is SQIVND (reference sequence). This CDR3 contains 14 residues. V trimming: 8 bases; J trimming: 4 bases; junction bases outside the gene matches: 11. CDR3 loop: CASQNPGLPYEQYF. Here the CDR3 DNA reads TGTGCCAGTCAAAACCCGGGACTACCGTACGAGCAGTACTTC.

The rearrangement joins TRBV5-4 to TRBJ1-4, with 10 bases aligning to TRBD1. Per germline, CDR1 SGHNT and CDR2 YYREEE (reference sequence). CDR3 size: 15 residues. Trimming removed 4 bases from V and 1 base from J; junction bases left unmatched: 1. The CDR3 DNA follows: TGTGCCAGCAGCCGGACAGGGGGAACTAATGAAAAACTGTTTTTT. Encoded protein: CASSRTGGTNEKLFF.

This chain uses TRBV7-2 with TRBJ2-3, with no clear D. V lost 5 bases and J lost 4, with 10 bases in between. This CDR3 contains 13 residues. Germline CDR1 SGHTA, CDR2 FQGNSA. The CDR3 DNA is TGTGCCAGCAGCCCCCAGCGAGCAGATACGCAGTATTTT. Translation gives CASSPQRADTQYF.

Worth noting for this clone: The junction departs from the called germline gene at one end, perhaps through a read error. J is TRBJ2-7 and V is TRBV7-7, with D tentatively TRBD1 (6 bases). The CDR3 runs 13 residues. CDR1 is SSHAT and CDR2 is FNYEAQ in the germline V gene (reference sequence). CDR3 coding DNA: TGTGCTAGCAGCGCCGGACAGTTAAACGAGCAGTACTTC. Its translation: CASSAGQLNEQYF.

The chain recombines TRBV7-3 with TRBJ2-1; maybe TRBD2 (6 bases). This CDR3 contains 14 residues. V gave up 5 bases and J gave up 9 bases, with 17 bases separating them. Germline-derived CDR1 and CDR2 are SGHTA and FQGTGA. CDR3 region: CASSPRVEGTEQFF. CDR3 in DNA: TGTGCCAGCAGCCCACGAGTGGAGGGTACTGAGCAGTTCTTC. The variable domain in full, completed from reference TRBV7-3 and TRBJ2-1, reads GAGVSQTPSNKVTEKGKYVELRCDPISGHTALYWYRQSLGQGPEFLIYFQGTGAADDSGLPNDRFFAVRPEGSVSTLKIQRTERGDSAVYLCASSPRVEGTEQFFGPGTRLTVL.

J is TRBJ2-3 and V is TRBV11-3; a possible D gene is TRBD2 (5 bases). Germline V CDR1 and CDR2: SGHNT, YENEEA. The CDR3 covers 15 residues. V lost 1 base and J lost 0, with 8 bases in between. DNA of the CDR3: TGTGCCAGCAGCTTAGGGCGGACTAGCACAGATACGCAGTATTTT. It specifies CASSLGRTSTDTQYF.

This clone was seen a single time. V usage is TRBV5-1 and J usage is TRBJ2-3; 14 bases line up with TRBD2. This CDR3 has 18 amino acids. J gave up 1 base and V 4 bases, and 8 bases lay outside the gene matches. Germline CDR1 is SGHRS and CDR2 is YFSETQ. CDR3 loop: CASSPGGLAGGGTDTQYF. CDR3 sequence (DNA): TGCGCCAGCAGCCCCGGCGGACTAGCGGGAGGAGGCACAGATACGCAGTATTTT.

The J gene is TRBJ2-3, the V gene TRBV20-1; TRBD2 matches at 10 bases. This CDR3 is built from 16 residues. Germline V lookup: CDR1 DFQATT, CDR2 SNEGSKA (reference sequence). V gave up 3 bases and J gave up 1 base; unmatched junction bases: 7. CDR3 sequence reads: CSASLASGGRTDTQYF. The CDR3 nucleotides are TGCAGTGCTAGTTTGGCTAGCGGGGGCCGCACAGATACGCAGTATTTT.

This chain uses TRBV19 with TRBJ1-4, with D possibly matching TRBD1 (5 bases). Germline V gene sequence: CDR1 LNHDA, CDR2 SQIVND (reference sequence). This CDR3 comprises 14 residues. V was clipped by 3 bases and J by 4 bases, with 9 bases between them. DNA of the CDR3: TGTGCCAGTAGTATGTACAGGAGTAATGAAAAACTGTTTTTT. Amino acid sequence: CASSMYRSNEKLFF.

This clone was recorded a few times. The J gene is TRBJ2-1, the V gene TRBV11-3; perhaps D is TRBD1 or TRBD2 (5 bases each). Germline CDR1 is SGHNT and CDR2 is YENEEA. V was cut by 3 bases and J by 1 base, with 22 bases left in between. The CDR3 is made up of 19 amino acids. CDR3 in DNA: TGTGCCAGCAGCTTCCCGATGGGGACCGCGGCCCAGTCCTACAATGAGCAGTTCTTC. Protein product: CASSFPMGTAAQSYNEQFF.

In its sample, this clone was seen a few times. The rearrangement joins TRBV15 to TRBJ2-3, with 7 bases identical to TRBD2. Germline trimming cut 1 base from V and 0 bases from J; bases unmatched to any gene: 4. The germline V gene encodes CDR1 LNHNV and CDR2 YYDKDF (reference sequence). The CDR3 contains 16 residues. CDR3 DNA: TGTGCCACCAGCAGAGCACTAGCGCGTAGCACAGATACGCAGTATTTT. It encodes CATSRALARSTDTQYF.

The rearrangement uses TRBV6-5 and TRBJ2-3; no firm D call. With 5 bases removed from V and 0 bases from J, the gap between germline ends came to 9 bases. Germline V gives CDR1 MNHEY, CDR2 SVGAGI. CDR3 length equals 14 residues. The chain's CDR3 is CASSNGRSTDTQYF. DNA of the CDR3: TGTGCCAGCAGTAACGGACGAAGCACAGATACGCAGTATTTT.

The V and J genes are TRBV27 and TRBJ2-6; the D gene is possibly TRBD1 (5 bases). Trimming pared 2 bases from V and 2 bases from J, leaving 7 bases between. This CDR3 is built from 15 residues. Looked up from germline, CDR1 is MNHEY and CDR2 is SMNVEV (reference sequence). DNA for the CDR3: TGTGCCAGCAGTTTAACCAGGGCTGGGGCCAACGTCCTGACTTTC. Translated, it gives CASSLTRAGANVLTF.

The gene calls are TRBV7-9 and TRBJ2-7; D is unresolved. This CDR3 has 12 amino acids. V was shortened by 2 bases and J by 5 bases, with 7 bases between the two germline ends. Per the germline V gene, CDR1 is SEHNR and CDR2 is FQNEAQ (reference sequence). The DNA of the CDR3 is TGTGCCAGCAGCTTAACAGCCAACGAGCAGTACTTC. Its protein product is CASSLTANEQYF.

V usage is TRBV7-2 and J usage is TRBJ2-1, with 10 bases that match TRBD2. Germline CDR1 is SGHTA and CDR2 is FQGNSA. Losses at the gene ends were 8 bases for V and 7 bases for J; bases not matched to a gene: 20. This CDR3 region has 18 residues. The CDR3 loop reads CASSIRGYLAGERNEQFF. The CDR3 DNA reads TGTGCCAGCTCCATAAGAGGGTATCTAGCGGGAGAACGGAATGAGCAGTTCTTC.

The CDR3 here is CASGDWDYGYTF. CDR3 in DNA: TGTGCCTCCGGGGACTGGGACTATGGCTACACCTTC. The J gene is TRBJ1-2, the V gene TRBV12-3 or TRBV12-4; possibly TRBD1 for D (5 bases). Trimming removed 11 bases from V and 3 bases from J, with 13 bases in between. The CDR3 is 12 amino acids.

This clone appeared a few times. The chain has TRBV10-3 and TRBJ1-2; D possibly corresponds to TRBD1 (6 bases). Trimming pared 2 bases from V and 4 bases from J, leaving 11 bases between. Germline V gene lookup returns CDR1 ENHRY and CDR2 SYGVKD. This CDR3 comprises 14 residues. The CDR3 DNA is TGTGCCATCAGTGAGCTCGGACAGTCCTATGGCTACACCTTC. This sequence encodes CAISELGQSYGYTF.

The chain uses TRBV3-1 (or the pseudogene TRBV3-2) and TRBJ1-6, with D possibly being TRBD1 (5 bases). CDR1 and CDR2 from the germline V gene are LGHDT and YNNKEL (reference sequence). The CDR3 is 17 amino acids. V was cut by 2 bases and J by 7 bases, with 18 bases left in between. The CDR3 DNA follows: TGTGCCAGCAGCCAACACCGTGGAGGGGCTAGCAATTCACCCCTCCACTTT. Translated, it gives CASSQHRGGASNSPLHF.

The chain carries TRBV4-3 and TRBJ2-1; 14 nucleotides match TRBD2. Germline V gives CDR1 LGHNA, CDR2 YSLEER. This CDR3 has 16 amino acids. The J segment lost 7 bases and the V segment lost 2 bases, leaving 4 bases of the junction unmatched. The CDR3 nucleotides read TGCGCCAGCAGCCAATCCGGGACTAGCGGGAGAAATGAGCAGTTCTTC. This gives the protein CASSQSGTSGRNEQFF.

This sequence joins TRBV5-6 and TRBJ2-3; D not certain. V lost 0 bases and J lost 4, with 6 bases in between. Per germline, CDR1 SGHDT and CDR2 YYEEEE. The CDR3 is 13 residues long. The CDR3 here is CASSLARPDTQYF. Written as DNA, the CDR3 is TGTGCCAGCAGCTTGGCCCGTCCAGATACGCAGTATTTT. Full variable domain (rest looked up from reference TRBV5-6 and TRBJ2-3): DAGVTQSPTHLIKTRGQQVTLRCSPKSGHDTVSWYQQALGQGPQFIFQYYEEEERQRGNFPDRFSGHQFPNYSSELNVNALLLGDSALYLCASSLARPDTQYFGPGTRLTVL.

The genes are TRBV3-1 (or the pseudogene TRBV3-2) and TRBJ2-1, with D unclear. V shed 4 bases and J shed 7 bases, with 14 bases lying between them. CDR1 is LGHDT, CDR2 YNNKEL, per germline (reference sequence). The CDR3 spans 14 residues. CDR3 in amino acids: CASSPWPGMNEQFF. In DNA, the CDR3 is TGTGCCAGCAGCCCCTGGCCAGGTATGAATGAGCAGTTCTTC.

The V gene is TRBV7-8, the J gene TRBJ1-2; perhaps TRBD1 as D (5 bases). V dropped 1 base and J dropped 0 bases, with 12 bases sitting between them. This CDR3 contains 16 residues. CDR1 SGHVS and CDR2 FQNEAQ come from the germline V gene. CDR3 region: CASSLDFSGANYGYTF. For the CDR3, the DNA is TGTGCCAGCAGCTTAGACTTCTCGGGGGCTAACTATGGCTACACCTTC.

The CDR3 loop reads CSGSRGTQYF. CDR3 DNA sequence: TGCAGTGGATCCCGCGGTACGCAGTATTTT. This rearrangement joins TRBV29-1 to TRBJ2-3; D is undetermined. CDR3 length: 10 residues. The germline CDR1 and CDR2 sequences are SQVTM and ANQGSEA.

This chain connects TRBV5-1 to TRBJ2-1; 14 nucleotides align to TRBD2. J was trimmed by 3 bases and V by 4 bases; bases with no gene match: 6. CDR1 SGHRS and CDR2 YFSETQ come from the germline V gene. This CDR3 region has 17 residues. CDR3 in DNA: TGCGCCAGCAGCCACGGACTAGCGGGAGGAGACTACAATGAGCAGTTCTTC. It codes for CASSHGLAGGDYNEQFF.

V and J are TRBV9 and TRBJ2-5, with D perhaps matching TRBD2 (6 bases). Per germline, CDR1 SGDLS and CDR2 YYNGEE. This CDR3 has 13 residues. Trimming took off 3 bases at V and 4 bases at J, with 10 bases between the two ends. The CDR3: CASSAGGTETQYF. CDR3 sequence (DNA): TGTGCCAGCAGCGCAGGAGGGACAGAGACCCAGTACTTC.

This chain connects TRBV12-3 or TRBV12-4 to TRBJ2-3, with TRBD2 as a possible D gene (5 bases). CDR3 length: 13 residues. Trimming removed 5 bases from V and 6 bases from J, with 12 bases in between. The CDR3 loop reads CASSLNDYDTQYF. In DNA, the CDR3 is TGTGCCAGCAGTCTCAACGACTACGATACGCAGTATTTT.